This T cell receptor (beta chain) stems from a study of a mutant IDH1 vaccine in newly diagnosed glioma. Study results and limitations: Vaccine-induced immune responses were detected in approximately 93% of patients.

The time point: week 23, last vaccination. A 20-mer mutant IDH1 peptide at 300 ug was injected subcutaneously with topical imiquimod. To note about this clone: What it binds is unknown.

Generated by immunoSEQ multiplex PCR, the TCRdb table keeps only in-frame clones and is missing some. The repertoire has about 44,000 clones, around 93% of them found once; the top ten carry around 4%. This CDR3 comprises 18 residues. Germline loops: CDR1 MNHEY, CDR2 SMNVEV (reference sequence). With 2 bases removed from V and 5 bases from J, the gap between germline ends came to 22 bases. The gene calls are TRBV27 and TRBJ2-4, with a weak D call TRBD2 (6 bases). The sequencing here drew on PBMCs, taken from a glioma patient whose treatment included an IDH1 peptide vaccine. The TCR was taken from a man in his fifties with glioma. The CDR3 protein is CASSLSPFGGSAENIQYF. The CDR3 DNA is TGTGCCAGCAGTTTAAGCCCCTTCGGGGGAAGTGCGGAAAACATTCAGTACTTC.